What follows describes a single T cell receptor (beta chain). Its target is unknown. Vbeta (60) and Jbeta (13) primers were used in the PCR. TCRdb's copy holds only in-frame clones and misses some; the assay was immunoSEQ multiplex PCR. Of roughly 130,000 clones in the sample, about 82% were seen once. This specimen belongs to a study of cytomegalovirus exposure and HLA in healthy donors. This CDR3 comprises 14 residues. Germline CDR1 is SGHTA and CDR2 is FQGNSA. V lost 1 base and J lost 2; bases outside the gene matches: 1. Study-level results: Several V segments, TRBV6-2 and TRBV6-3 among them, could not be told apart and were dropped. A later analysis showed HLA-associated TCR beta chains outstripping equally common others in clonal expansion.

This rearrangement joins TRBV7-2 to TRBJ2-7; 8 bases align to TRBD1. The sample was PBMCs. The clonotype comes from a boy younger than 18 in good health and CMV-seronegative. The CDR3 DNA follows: TGTGCCAGCAGCTTAGGGGACAGGCCCTACGAGCAGTACTTC. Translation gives CASSLGDRPYEQYF.